One and the same sample provided the 32 T cell receptor beta chains below, sequenced in a study of beta chain features in type 1 diabetes. The entirety of the isolated RNA underwent reverse transcription, so expressed TCRB transcripts were sequenced. Some clones are missing from TCRdb's copy, which holds only in-frame ones; the method was immunoSEQ multiplex PCR. This table holds about 180,000 clones, around an eighth found once. Specimen: central memory CD4+ T cells from blood. All receptors come from a woman between 18 and 29 years old in good health.

This clone turned up a few times. The chain is built from TRBV7-6 and TRBJ2-2; the D gene is possibly TRBD1 (8 bases). Germline V gene lookup returns CDR1 SGHVS and CDR2 FNYEAQ. The CDR3 runs 15 residues. The V end was cut by 5 bases, the J end by 4 bases, with 14 bases between. The CDR3, as DNA: TGTGCCAGCAGCCGGGGGGACAGGCTCACCGGGGAGCTGTTTTTT. It yields the protein CASSRGDRLTGELFF. Looking up the rest from reference TRBV7-6 and TRBJ2-2 gives the full variable domain: GAGVSQSPRYKVTKRGQDVALRCDPISGHVSLYWYRQALGQGPEFLTYFNYEAQQDKSGLPNDRFSAERPEGSISTLTIQRTEQRDSAMYRCASSRGDRLTGELFFGEGSRLTVL.

The V and J genes are TRBV7-2 and TRBJ2-1, with 12 bases aligning to TRBD2. Germline loops: CDR1 SGHTA, CDR2 FQGNSA. V was pared by 5 bases and J by 4 bases, with 12 bases of the junction left unmatched. The CDR3 covers 18 residues. For the CDR3, the DNA is TGTGCCAGCAGCCTGCTGGGACTAGCGGGCGAGGGGTACAATGAGCAGTTCTTC. Amino acids: CASSLLGLAGEGYNEQFF.

This clone has a handful of counts. The V gene is TRBV27, the J gene TRBJ2-5, with TRBD1 as a possible D gene (5 bases). The CDR3 loop spans 13 amino acids. Looked up from germline, CDR1 is MNHEY and CDR2 is SMNVEV (reference sequence). Trimming shortened V by 2 bases and J by 5 bases, and 9 bases separated the two germline ends. The DNA for the CDR3 is TGTGCCAGCAGTTTAAGGCAGGGTGAGACCCAGTACTTC. This translates into CASSLRQGETQYF.

The chain links TRBV2 to TRBJ2-5; D ambiguous. V was trimmed by 0 bases and J by 4 bases, leaving 9 bases between them. CDR3 length: 14 residues. CDR1 and CDR2 (germline): SNHLY, FYNNEI. This CDR3 reads CASSEARGSETQYF. The CDR3 nucleotides are TGTGCCAGCAGTGAAGCCCGAGGATCAGAGACCCAGTACTTC.

The chain carries TRBV15 and TRBJ2-6, with 7 bases fitting TRBD1. CDR3 length: 15 residues. CDR1 and CDR2 (germline): LNHNV, YYDKDF (reference sequence). With 6 bases clipped from V and 2 bases from J, the junction kept 4 bases outside the gene matches. In nucleotides, the CDR3 is TGTGCCACCAGGGGACAGTCAGCTGGGGCCAACGTCCTGACTTTC. This translates into CATRGQSAGANVLTF.

This rearrangement joins TRBV5-1 to TRBJ1-3; D perhaps matches TRBD1 (6 bases). The CDR3 has 17 residues. Germline loops: CDR1 SGHRS, CDR2 YFSETQ. V lost 0 bases, J lost 0 bases, and 13 bases lay in between. CDR3 residues: CASSLESGTHSGNTIYF. The DNA of the CDR3 is TGCGCCAGCAGCTTGGAGTCTGGGACACACTCTGGAAACACCATATATTTT.

J is TRBJ2-1 and V is TRBV30, with TRBD2 matching over 10 bases. Per the germline V gene, CDR1 is GTSNPN and CDR2 is SVGIG (reference sequence). The CDR3 runs to 14 residues. Losses at the gene ends were 5 bases for V and 6 bases for J; bases not matched to a gene: 7. The CDR3 region is CAWGGQREGNEQFF. The CDR3 nucleotides are TGTGCCTGGGGTGGTCAGCGGGAGGGCAATGAGCAGTTCTTC. The full variable domain, in which reference TRBV30 and TRBJ2-1 provide the parts outside the CDR3, is SQTIHQWPATLVQPVGSPLSLECTVEGTSNPNLYWYRQAAGRGLQLLFYSVGIGQISSEVPQNLSASRPQDRQFILSSKKLLLSDSGFYLCAWGGQREGNEQFFGPGTRLTVL.

The table lists this clone with many counts. V and J are TRBV15 and TRBJ2-1; the match to TRBD2 covers 10 bases. This CDR3 is 13 amino acids long. The V gene end was trimmed by 7 bases and the J gene end by 6 bases; junction bases not matched to a gene: 3. Germline V gives CDR1 LNHNV, CDR2 YYDKDF (reference sequence). CDR3: CATTSGRSNEQFF. Here the CDR3 DNA reads TGTGCCACCACTAGCGGGAGATCCAATGAGCAGTTCTTC.

This clone was observed a few times. The rearrangement links TRBV13 to TRBJ2-3; 9 nucleotides line up with TRBD2. The CDR3 has 17 residues. V lost 1 base and J lost 2; bases outside the gene matches: 7. Per the germline V gene, CDR1 is PRHDT and CDR2 is FYEKMQ (reference sequence). CDR3 sequence: CASSLVGLAGYTDTQYF. DNA of the CDR3: TGTGCCAGCAGCTTAGTGGGGCTAGCGGGGTACACAGATACGCAGTATTTT.

This chain joins TRBV2 and TRBJ1-2; 8 bases agree with TRBD1. Germline V lookup: CDR1 SNHLY, CDR2 FYNNEI. CDR3 size: 13 residues. The ends lost 5 bases at V and 8 bases at J; junction bases unmatched: 7. The CDR3 loop is CASSPTGGRGYTF. In DNA form, the CDR3 reads TGTGCCAGCAGTCCCACAGGGGGTAGGGGCTACACCTTC. The whole variable domain, remainder taken from reference TRBV2 and TRBJ1-2, is EPEVTQTPSHQVTQMGQEVILRCVPISNHLYFYWYRQILGQKVEFLVSFYNNEISEKSEIFDDQFSVERPDGSNFTLKIRSTKLEDSAMYFCASSPTGGRGYTFGSGTRLTVV.

In its sample, this clone was seen a few times. This sequence joins TRBV6-6 and TRBJ2-7, with 8 bases lining up with TRBD1. In germline, CDR1 is MNHNY, CDR2 SVGAGI (reference sequence). J was trimmed by 0 bases and V by 6 bases; bases with no gene match: 10. This CDR3 has 16 residues. CDR3 bases: TGTGCCAGCAGACAGGGGGGACTGAAGAGCTCCTACGAGCAGTACTTC. This encodes CASRQGGLKSSYEQYF.

The V gene is TRBV18, the J gene TRBJ2-7; 13 positions agree with TRBD2. Germline V gene sequence: CDR1 KGHSH, CDR2 LQKENI. This CDR3 has 14 amino acids. With V trimmed by 3 bases and J by 5 bases, 1 base remained unmatched. CDR3 bases: TGTGCCAGCTCACCCGGGACTAGCGGGAACGAGCAGTACTTC. This sequence encodes CASSPGTSGNEQYF.

The chain carries TRBV19 and TRBJ2-7, with TRBD1 identical over 8 bases. J gave up 0 bases and V 3 bases, and 7 bases lay outside the gene matches. This CDR3 spans 16 amino acids. Looked up from germline, CDR1 is LNHDA and CDR2 is SQIVND (reference sequence). CDR3 amino acids: CASSMGQAYSSYEQYF. The DNA for the CDR3 is TGTGCCAGTAGTATGGGACAGGCGTACTCCTCCTACGAGCAGTACTTC.

This clone was seen repeatedly, ten times or more. V and J are TRBV6-6 and TRBJ2-5; 8 bases map to TRBD1. Unmatched junction bases numbered 8, after V lost 4 bases and J lost 4 bases. CDR3 size: 15 residues. CDR1 is MNHNY and CDR2 is SVGAGI in the germline V gene (reference sequence). CDR3 coding DNA: TGTGCCAGCAGTTGGATGCAGACAGGGGCAGAGACCCAGTACTTC. It yields the protein CASSWMQTGAETQYF.

For this clone: A clone one base away is much larger, so this may be a read error. The genes are TRBV28 and TRBJ1-2, with 8 nucleotides matching TRBD1. Germline CDR1 is MDHEN and CDR2 is SYDVKM. Losses at the gene ends were 11 bases for V and 5 bases for J; bases not matched to a gene: 10. This CDR3 comprises 13 residues. This chain's CDR3 is CAGSNRGGYGYTF. As DNA, the CDR3 is TGTGCCGGATCAAACAGGGGGGGGTATGGCTACACCTTC.

This clone has at least ten counts. The chain couples TRBV15 to TRBJ2-3; TRBD2 might be the D (6 bases). V was cut by 4 bases and J by 6 bases, with 14 bases left in between. Germline V gives CDR1 LNHNV, CDR2 YYDKDF (reference sequence). The CDR3 extends over 14 amino acids. DNA of the CDR3: TGTGCCACCAGCAAGGAGCGGAGGGTGGATACGCAGTATTTT. Its translation is CATSKERRVDTQYF.

This chain links TRBV6-5 with TRBJ2-7, with 9 nucleotides matching TRBD1. CDR3 length: 16 residues. Germline loops: CDR1 MNHEY, CDR2 SVGAGI. J lost 1 base, V lost 4 bases, and 8 bases had no gene match. CDR3: CASSFQPGQGSYEQYF. In nucleotides, the CDR3 is TGTGCCAGCAGTTTCCAACCGGGACAGGGTTCCTACGAGCAGTACTTC.

The V and J genes are TRBV28 and TRBJ2-7; 16 bases agree with TRBD2. Looked up from germline, CDR1 is MDHEN and CDR2 is SYDVKM. The CDR3 sequence is 16 residues long. The ends lost 6 bases at V and 6 bases at J; junction bases unmatched: 8. This chain's CDR3 is CASRTGTSGRAAEQYF. The DNA of the CDR3 is TGTGCCAGCAGGACTGGGACTAGCGGGAGGGCGGCCGAGCAGTACTTC.

This rearrangement joins TRBV7-2 to TRBJ2-1; 10 nucleotides align to TRBD2. V shed 5 bases and J 7 bases; nucleotides not matched to a gene: 11. Germline CDR1 reads SGHTA; CDR2 reads FQGNSA. The CDR3 is 16 amino acids. CDR3 loop: CASSPASGSLLNEQFF. The DNA for the CDR3 is TGTGCCAGCAGCCCGGCTAGCGGGAGCCTTTTGAATGAGCAGTTCTTC.

The chain carries TRBV6-5 and TRBJ2-1, with 7 bases fitting TRBD2. The trim removed 2 bases at V and 9 bases at J, leaving 7 bases unmatched. Germline V gene lookup returns CDR1 MNHEY and CDR2 SVGAGI. The CDR3 loop spans 14 amino acids. In DNA form, the CDR3 reads TGTGCCAGCAGTTACGTGGCGGGAGTTAGTGAGCAGTTCTTC. Encoded protein: CASSYVAGVSEQFF.

This chain joins TRBV18 and TRBJ2-1; D gene uncertain. CDR1 is KGHSH and CDR2 is LQKENI in the germline V gene. The V end was cut by 2 bases, the J end by 7 bases, with 6 bases between. The CDR3 is made up of 12 amino acids. The CDR3 loop is CASSPIQNEQFF. CDR3 coding DNA: TGTGCCAGCTCACCAATCCAAAATGAGCAGTTCTTC.

This clone was seen a handful of times. This chain connects TRBV7-8 to TRBJ2-7; unclear D gene. Germline V CDR1 and CDR2: SGHVS, FQNEAQ. CDR3 length: 13 amino acids. The V end was cut by 6 bases, the J end by 0 bases, with 9 bases between. This CDR3 reads CASSPRSSYEQYF. The CDR3 coding sequence is TGTGCCAGCAGTCCACGGAGCTCCTACGAGCAGTACTTC.

The table lists this clone with a few counts. V and J are TRBV7-2 and TRBJ1-1; a weak D match, TRBD1 (6 bases). Trimming pared 2 bases from V and 0 bases from J, leaving 10 bases between. Germline V gene lookup returns CDR1 SGHTA and CDR2 FQGNSA. The CDR3 extends over 15 amino acids. For the CDR3, the DNA is TGTGCCAGCAGCTTATCACACAGGGTGAACACTGAAGCTTTCTTT. It encodes CASSLSHRVNTEAFF.

The chain has TRBV28 and TRBJ2-1; 10 nucleotides agree with TRBD2. Trimming at V came to 10 bases and at J to 7 bases, leaving 10 bases not matched to a gene. The length of the CDR3 is 14 residues. In germline, CDR1 is MDHEN, CDR2 SYDVKM. The CDR3 DNA reads as TGTGCCATCCGTAGCGGGAGGCATAGAAATGAGCAGTTCTTC. Encoded protein: CAIRSGRHRNEQFF.

This chain links TRBV15 with TRBJ2-1, with D possibly matching TRBD1 (5 bases). The length of the CDR3 is 15 residues. Trimming stripped 0 bases from V and 7 bases from J, with 13 bases between. Germline CDR1 is LNHNV and CDR2 is YYDKDF (reference sequence). CDR3 sequence (DNA): TGTGCCACCAGCAGAGACCCAACGACAGAGAATGAGCAGTTCTTC. It codes for CATSRDPTTENEQFF.

This clone appeared a few times. This sequence joins TRBV7-2 and TRBJ1-4; D might be TRBD1 (5 bases). The length of the CDR3 is 15 residues. Germline CDR1 is SGHTA and CDR2 is FQGNSA. V lost 5 bases and J lost 5, with 15 bases in between. The CDR3 loop reads CASSPRQRPNEKLFF. DNA of the CDR3: TGTGCCAGCAGCCCCCGACAGAGACCGAATGAAAAACTGTTTTTT.

The chain uses TRBV18 and TRBJ1-4, with 7 nucleotides matching TRBD1. Germline loops: CDR1 KGHSH, CDR2 LQKENI. With 4 bases clipped from V and 8 bases from J, the junction kept 7 bases outside the gene matches. The CDR3 runs to 14 residues. As DNA, the CDR3 is TGTGCCAGCTCACACAGGGGTCGGGAAGAAAAACTGTTTTTT. It translates to CASSHRGREEKLFF.

The chain joins TRBV5-1 to TRBJ1-2, with D tentatively TRBD1 (6 bases). Germline values: CDR1 SGHRS, CDR2 YFSETQ. The CDR3 is 14 amino acids. V was pared by 3 bases and J by 3 bases, with 12 bases between. The CDR3 sequence is CASSSQGPDYGYTF. Written as DNA, the CDR3 is TGCGCCAGCAGCTCTCAGGGGCCTGACTATGGCTACACCTTC. The entire variable domain, with the rest obtained from reference TRBV5-1 and TRBJ1-2, is as follows: KAGVTQTPRYLIKTRGQQVTLSCSPISGHRSVSWYQQTPGQGLQFLFEYFSETQRNKGNFPGRFSGRQFSNSRSEMNVSTLELGDSALYLCASSSQGPDYGYTFGSGTRLTVV.

The table lists this clone with a few counts. The chain carries TRBV28 and TRBJ1-1, with 8 bases lining up with TRBD1. Germline V gene data show CDR1 as MDHEN and CDR2 as SYDVKM. Unmatched junction bases numbered 3, after V lost 6 bases and J lost 3 bases. The CDR3 runs 13 residues. CDR3 sequence reads: CASRQGVYTEAFF. As DNA, the CDR3 is TGTGCCAGCAGACAGGGGGTTTACACTGAAGCTTTCTTT. The full variable domain, with the rest looked up from reference TRBV28 and TRBJ1-1, is DVKVTQSSRYLVKRTGEKVFLECVQDMDHENMFWYRQDPGLGLRLIYFSYDVKMKEKGDIPEGYSVSREKKERFSLILESASTNQTSMYLCASRQGVYTEAFFGQGTRLTVV.

This clone was observed a few times. The chain employs TRBV28 and TRBJ2-2; TRBD1 matches 8 bases. V gave up 7 bases and J gave up 1 base; unmatched junction bases: 5. CDR1 is MDHEN, CDR2 SYDVKM, per germline. CDR3 length: 15 residues. The DNA of the CDR3 is TGTGCCAGCATCTCCGGGACAGGGAACACCGGGGAGCTGTTTTTT. Translation: CASISGTGNTGELFF.

The V and J genes are TRBV25-1 and TRBJ1-5; the D gene is possibly TRBD1 (6 bases). Germline V CDR1 and CDR2: MGHDK, SYGVNS. The V end was cut by 5 bases, the J end by 4 bases, with 9 bases between. This CDR3 spans 13 amino acids. The CDR3 DNA reads as TGTGCCAGCAGTTCTACAGGGAATCAGCCCCAGCATTTT. This gives the protein CASSSTGNQPQHF.

About this clone: A junction boundary mismatches the germline segment, possibly from a read error. The genes are TRBV5-4 and TRBJ2-6; D might be TRBD2 (6 bases). The CDR3 totals 16 residues. In germline, CDR1 is SGHNT, CDR2 YYREEE (reference sequence). The CDR3 loop is CASSPTGEPGANVLTF. The CDR3 nucleotides are TGCGCCAGCAGCCCCACGGGGGAGCCTGGGGCCAACGTCCTGACTTTC.